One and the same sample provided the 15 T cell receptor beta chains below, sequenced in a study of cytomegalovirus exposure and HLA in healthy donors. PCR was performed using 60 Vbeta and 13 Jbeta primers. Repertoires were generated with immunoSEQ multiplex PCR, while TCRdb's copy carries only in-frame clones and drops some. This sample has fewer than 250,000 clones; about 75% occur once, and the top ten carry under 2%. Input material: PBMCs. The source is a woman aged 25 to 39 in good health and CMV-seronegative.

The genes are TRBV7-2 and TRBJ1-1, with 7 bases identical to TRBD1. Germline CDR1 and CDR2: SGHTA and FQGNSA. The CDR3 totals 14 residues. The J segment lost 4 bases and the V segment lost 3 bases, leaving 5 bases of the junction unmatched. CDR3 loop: CASSLEYRGTEAFF. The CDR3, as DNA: TGTGCCAGCAGCTTGGAGTACAGGGGCACTGAAGCTTTCTTT. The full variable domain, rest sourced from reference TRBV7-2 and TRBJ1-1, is GAGVSQSPSNKVTEKGKDVELRCDPISGHTALYWYRQSLGQGLEFLIYFQGNSAPDKSGLPSDRFSAERTGGSVSTLTIQRTQQEDSAVYLCASSLEYRGTEAFFGQGTRLTVV.

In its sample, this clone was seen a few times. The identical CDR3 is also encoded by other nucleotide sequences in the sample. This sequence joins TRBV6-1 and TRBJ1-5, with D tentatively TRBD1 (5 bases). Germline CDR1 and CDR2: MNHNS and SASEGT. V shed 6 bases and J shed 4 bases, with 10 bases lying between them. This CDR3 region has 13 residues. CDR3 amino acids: CASRRDRNQPQHF. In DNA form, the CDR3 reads TGTGCCAGCAGGCGCGACAGAAATCAGCCCCAGCATTTT.

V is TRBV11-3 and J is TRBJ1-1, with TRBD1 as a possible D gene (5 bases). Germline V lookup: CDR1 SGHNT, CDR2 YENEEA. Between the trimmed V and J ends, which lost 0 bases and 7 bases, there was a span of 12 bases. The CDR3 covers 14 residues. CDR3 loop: CASSLDLSGVEAFF. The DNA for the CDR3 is TGTGCCAGCAGCTTAGATCTATCGGGGGTTGAAGCTTTCTTT. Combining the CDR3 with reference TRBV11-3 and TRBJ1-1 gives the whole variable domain EAGVVQSPRYKIIEKKQPVAFWCNPISGHNTLYWYLQNLGQGPELLIRYENEEAVDDSQLPKDRFSAERLKGVDSTLKIQPAELGDSAVYLCASSLDLSGVEAFFGQGTRLTVV.

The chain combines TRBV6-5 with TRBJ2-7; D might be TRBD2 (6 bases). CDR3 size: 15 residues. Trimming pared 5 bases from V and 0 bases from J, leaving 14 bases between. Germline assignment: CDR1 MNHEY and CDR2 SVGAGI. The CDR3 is CASSSAGQGSYEQYF. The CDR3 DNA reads TGTGCCAGCAGTAGCGCGGGGCAGGGCTCCTACGAGCAGTACTTC.

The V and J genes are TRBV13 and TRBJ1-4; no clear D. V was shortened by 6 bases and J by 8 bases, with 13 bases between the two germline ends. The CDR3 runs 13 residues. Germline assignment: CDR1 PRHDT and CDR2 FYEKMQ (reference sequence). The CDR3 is CASRIGEREKLFF. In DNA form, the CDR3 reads TGTGCCAGCAGGATTGGGGAGAGGGAAAAACTGTTTTTT.

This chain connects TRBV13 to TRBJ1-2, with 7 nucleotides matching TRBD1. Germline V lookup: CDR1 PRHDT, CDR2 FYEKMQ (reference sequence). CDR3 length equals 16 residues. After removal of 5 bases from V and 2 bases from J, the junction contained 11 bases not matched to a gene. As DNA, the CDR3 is TGTGCCAGCAGCGACACCCCCGGGACAGCGAACTATGGCTACACCTTC. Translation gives CASSDTPGTANYGYTF.

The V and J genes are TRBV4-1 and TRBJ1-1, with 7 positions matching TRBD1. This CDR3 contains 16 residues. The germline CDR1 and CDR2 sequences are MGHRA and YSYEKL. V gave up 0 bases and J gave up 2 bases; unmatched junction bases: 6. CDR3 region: CASSQDFGQVNTEAFF. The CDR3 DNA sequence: TGCGCCAGCAGCCAAGATTTCGGACAGGTCAACACTGAAGCTTTCTTT.

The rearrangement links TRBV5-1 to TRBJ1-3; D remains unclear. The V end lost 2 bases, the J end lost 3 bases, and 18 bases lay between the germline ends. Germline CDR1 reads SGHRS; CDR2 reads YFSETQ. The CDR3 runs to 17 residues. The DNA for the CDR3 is TGCGCCAGCAGCTTATTTAACCTTTCGGTTATTGGAAACACCATATATTTT. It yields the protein CASSLFNLSVIGNTIYF.

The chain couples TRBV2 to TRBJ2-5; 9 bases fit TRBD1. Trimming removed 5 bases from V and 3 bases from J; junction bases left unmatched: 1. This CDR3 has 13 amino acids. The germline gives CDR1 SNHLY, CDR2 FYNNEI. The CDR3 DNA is TGTGCCAGCAGTCGGGACAGGGAAGAGACCCAGTACTTC. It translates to CASSRDREETQYF.

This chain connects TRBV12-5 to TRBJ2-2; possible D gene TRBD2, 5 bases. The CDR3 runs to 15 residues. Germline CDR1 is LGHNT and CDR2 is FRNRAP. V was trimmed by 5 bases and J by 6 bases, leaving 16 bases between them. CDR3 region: CASGPIPNGAGELFF. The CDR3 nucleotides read TGTGCTAGTGGTCCTATCCCCAACGGGGCCGGGGAGCTGTTTTTT.

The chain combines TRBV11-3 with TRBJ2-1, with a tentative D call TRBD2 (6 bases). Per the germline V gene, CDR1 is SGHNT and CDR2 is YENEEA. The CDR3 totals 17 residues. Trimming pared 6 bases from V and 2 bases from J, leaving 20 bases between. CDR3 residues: CASSPREASSTYNEQFF. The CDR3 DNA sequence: TGTGCCAGCAGTCCTAGGGAGGCCTCAAGTACCTACAATGAGCAGTTCTTC. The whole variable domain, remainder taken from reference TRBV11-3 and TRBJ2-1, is EAGVVQSPRYKIIEKKQPVAFWCNPISGHNTLYWYLQNLGQGPELLIRYENEEAVDDSQLPKDRFSAERLKGVDSTLKIQPAELGDSAVYLCASSPREASSTYNEQFFGPGTRLTVL.

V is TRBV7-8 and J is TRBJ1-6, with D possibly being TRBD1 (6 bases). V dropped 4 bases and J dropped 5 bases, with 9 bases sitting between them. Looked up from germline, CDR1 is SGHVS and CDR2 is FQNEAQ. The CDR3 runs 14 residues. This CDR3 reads CASSSRTDNSPLHF. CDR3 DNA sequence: TGTGCCAGCAGCTCCCGGACAGATAATTCACCCCTCCACTTT.

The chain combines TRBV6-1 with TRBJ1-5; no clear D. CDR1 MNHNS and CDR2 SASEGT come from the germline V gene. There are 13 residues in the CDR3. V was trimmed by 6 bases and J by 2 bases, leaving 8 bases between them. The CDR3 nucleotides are TGTGCCAGCAGACTTTCGGGCAATCAGCCCCAGCATTTT. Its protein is CASRLSGNQPQHF.

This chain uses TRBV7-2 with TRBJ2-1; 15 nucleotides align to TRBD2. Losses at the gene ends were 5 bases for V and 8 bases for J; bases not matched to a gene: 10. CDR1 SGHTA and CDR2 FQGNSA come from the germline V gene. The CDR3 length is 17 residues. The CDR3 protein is CASSHGLAGGIADEQFF. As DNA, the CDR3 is TGTGCCAGCAGCCACGGACTAGCGGGAGGGATTGCCGATGAGCAGTTCTTC.

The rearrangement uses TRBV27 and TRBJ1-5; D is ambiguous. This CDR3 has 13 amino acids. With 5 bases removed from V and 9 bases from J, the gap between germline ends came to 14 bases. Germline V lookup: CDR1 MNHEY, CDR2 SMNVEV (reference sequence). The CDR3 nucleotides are TGTGCCAGCAGTCGCACCGAAATGGCGCCCCAGCATTTT. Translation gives CASSRTEMAPQHF.